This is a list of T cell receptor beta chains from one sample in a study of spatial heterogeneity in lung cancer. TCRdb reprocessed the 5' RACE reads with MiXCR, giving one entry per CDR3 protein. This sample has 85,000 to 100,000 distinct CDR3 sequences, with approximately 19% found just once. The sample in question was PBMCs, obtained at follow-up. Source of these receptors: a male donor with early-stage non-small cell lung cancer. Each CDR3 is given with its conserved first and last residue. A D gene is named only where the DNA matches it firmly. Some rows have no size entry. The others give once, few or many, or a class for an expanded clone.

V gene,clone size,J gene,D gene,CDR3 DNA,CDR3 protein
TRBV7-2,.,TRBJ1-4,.,TGTGCCAGCAGCCCGGGCTTGTATGAAAAACTGTTTTTT,CASSPGLYEKLFF
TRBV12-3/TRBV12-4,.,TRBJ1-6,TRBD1,TGTGCCAGCAGTTTTGAGGGGGCTGATTATAATTCACCCCTCCACTTT,CASSFEGADYNSPLHF
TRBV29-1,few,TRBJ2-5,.,TGCAGCGCTGGGACAATGCGGGAGACCCAGTACTTC,CSAGTMRETQYF
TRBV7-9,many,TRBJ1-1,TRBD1,TGTGCCAGCAGCCTGGCGGACAGGGACGCTTTCTTT,CASSLADRDAFF
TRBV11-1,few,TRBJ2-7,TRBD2,TGTGCCAGCAGCCTCGGGACTAACAACGAGCAGTACTTC,CASSLGTNNEQYF
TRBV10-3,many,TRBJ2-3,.,TGTGCCATCAGTGACCTCGACTACTTCACAGATACGCAGTATTTT,CAISDLDYFTDTQYF
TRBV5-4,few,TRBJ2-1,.,TGTGCCAGCAGCCCCGGACGGAGGGGGAATGAGCAGTTCTTC,CASSPGRRGNEQFF
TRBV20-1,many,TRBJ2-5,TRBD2,TGCAGTGCTCCGTCGGCGGGGGGGACCGGGGAGACCCAGTACTTC,CSAPSAGGTGETQYF
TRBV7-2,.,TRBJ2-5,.,TGTGCCAGCAGCTTACTGGGCGGAAGTAAAGAGACCCAGTACTTC,CASSLLGGSKETQYF
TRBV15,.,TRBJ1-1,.,TGTGCCACCAGCAGAGATACTACACTGAACACTGAAGCTTTCTTT,CATSRDTTLNTEAFF
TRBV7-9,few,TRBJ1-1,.,TGTGCCAGCAGCTTAGAAGTCGCGGAAGCTTTCTTT,CASSLEVAEAFF
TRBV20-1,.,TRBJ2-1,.,TGCAGTGCTAGAGATTTCCGAATGACAGGTGGCAATGAGCAGTTCTTC,CSARDFRMTGGNEQFF
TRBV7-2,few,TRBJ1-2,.,TGTGCCAGCAGCACAACTCGTGGAGGGGGCTATGGCTACACCTTC,CASSTTRGGGYGYTF
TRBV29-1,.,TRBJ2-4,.,TGCAGCGTTGTTGAGGGATCAGCCAAAAACATTCAGTACTTC,CSVVEGSAKNIQYF
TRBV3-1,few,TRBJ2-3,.,TGTGCCAGCCGGGGCAGGGGCACAGATACGCAGTATTTT,CASRGRGTDTQYF
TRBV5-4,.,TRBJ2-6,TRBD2,TGTGCCAGCAGCTTGCCAGCGGGGGGCTCTGGGGCCAACGTCCTGACTTTC,CASSLPAGGSGANVLTF
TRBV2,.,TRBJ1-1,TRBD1,TGTGCCAGCAGGGGAGGGACAGGGGGATATGAGGCTGAAGCTTTCTTT,CASRGGTGGYEAEAFF
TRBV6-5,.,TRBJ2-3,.,TGTGCCAGCAGTGAAGCGGGCAGCACAGATACGCAGTATTTT,CASSEAGSTDTQYF
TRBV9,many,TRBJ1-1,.,TGTGCCAGCAGCGTCGACAACCAAGAAGCTTTCTTT,CASSVDNQEAFF
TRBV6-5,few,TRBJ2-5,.,TGTGCCAGCAGTCCTACCCGGGACCGCCCGGCCCAGTACTTC,CASSPTRDRPAQYF
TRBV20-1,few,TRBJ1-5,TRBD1,TGCAGTGCTAGCGGGACAGCCAATCAGCCCCAGCATTTT,CSASGTANQPQHF
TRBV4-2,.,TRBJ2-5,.,TGTGCCAGCAGCCAAGATGGCAACCAAGAGACCCAGTACTTC,CASSQDGNQETQYF
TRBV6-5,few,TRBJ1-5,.,TGTGCCAGCAGCCTGACTAGCAATCAGCCCCAGCATTTT,CASSLTSNQPQHF
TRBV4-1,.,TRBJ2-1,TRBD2,TGCGCCAGCAGCCAAGTCGAGCGGGGGAGACAGTTCTTC,CASSQVERGRQFF
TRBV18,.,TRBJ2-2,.,TGTGCCAGCTCACCAACACAAAACACCGGGGAGCTGTTTTTT,CASSPTQNTGELFF
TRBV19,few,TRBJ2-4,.,TGTGCCAGTAGTAAGGACAGAGGAGACATTCAGTACTTC,CASSKDRGDIQYF
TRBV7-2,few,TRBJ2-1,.,TGTGCCAGCAGCTTGACGGGGGCTGGGAATGAGCAGTTCTTC,CASSLTGAGNEQFF
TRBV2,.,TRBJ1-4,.,TGTGCCAGCAGTGATAACGAGGGGACTAATGAAAAACTGTTTTTT,CASSDNEGTNEKLFF
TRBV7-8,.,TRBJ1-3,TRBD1,TGTGCCAGCAGCATGACAGGGGCGTTCAGCTCTGGAAACACCATATATTTT,CASSMTGAFSSGNTIYF
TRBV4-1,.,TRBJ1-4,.,TGCGCCAGCAGCCAAGATAGGATTTCATCAACTAATGAAAAACTGTTTTTT,CASSQDRISSTNEKLFF
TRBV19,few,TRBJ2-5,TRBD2,TGTGCCAGTAACTCGGGGGGGGCAGAGACCCAGTACTTC,CASNSGGAETQYF
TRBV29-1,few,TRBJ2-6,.,TGCAGCGTCCGGGTCGCTGGGGCCAACGTCCTGACTTTC,CSVRVAGANVLTF
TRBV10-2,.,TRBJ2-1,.,TGCGCCAGCGAACCGTTCGGGGTCGTGAATGAGCAGTTCTTC,CASEPFGVVNEQFF
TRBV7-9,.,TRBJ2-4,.,TGTGCCAGCAGCCCCCCCGCCAAAAACATTCAGTACTTC,CASSPPAKNIQYF
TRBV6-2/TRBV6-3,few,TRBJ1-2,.,TGTGCCACCCAGCGAGGGAACTATGGCTACACCTTC,CATQRGNYGYTF
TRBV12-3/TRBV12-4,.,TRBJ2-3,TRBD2,TGTGCCAGCAGTGCGGGGACTAGCGGTCTTAGCACAGATACGCAGTATTTT,CASSAGTSGLSTDTQYF
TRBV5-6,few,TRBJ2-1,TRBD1,TGTGCCAGCAGCTTGTACCGGGACAGGGTTACCAATGAGCAGTTCTTC,CASSLYRDRVTNEQFF
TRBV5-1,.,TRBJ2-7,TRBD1,TGCGCCAGCAGCCACGGGACAGTTGACGTATACGAGCAGTACTTC,CASSHGTVDVYEQYF
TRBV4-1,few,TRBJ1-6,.,TGCGCCAGCAGCCAAGATCTAGCAGGGGTTATGTCCTATAATTCACCCCTCCACTTT,CASSQDLAGVMSYNSPLHF
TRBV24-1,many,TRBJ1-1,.,TGTGCCACCAGTGACTCCCGGGGCCTTGACACTGAAGCTTTCTTT,CATSDSRGLDTEAFF
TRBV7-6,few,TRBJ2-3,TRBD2,TGTGCCAGCAGCCCTTTAGCGGGAGGATACACAGATACGCAGTATTTT,CASSPLAGGYTDTQYF
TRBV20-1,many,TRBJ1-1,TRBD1,TGCAGTGCTAGAGGACAGGGGGAGACTGAAGCTTTCTTT,CSARGQGETEAFF
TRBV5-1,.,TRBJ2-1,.,TGCGCCAGCAGCTCAGGGCGATACAATGATCAGTTCTTC,CASSSGRYNDQFF
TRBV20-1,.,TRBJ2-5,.,TGCAGTGCTAGGTGGTCCTCCCCGACCCAGTACTTC,CSARWSSPTQYF
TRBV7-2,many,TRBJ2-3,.,TGTGCCAGCAGCTTCACTCGGAGCACAGATACGCAGTATTTT,CASSFTRSTDTQYF
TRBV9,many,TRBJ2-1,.,TGTGCCAGCAGCGTAGGTCAGGGAGTCTACAATGAGCAGTTCTTC,CASSVGQGVYNEQFF
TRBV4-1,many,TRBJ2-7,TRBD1,TGCGCCAGCAGCCCGGGGTCGGGGTGGACAGGCGAGCAGTACTTC,CASSPGSGWTGEQYF
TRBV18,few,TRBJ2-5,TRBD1,TGTGCCAGCTCACCACTACTGTCTCAGGGGGTAGAGACCCAGTACTTC,CASSPLLSQGVETQYF
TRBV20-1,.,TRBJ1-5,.,TGCAGTGCTAGAGCTCGAACCAGCAATCAGCCCCAGCATTTT,CSARARTSNQPQHF